This TCR beta chain was identified during a study of cytomegalovirus exposure and HLA in healthy donors. At the level of the study: Unique TCRs from HLA-typed donors, around 79 million of them, were held in an early data release. General study points: For most TCR beta V segments, an earlier analysis put the productive rate at about 87% or about 30% of the time.

Comment on this clone: Its antigen is not identified.

The primer mix had 60 Vbeta and 13 Jbeta primers. Generated by immunoSEQ multiplex PCR, the TCRdb table keeps only in-frame clones and is missing some. The data contain 100,000 to 150,000 clones, about three quarters of them seen just once; the ten biggest clones take up around 1.5%. The V gene's germline CDR1 is LNHDA and CDR2 SQIVND (reference sequence). This CDR3 contains 14 residues. Between the trimmed V and J ends, which lost 6 bases and 0 bases, there was a span of 9 bases. The gene calls are TRBV19 and TRBJ1-5; a weak D match, TRBD1 (6 bases). Sequenced: PBMCs. The clonotype comes from a woman aged 18 to 35 in good health and CMV-seronegative. As DNA, the CDR3 is TGTGCCAGTAGGAGGACAGTTAGCAATCAGCCCCAGCATTTT. Its protein is CASRRTVSNQPQHF. The full variable domain, its missing parts supplied by reference TRBV19 and TRBJ1-5, is DGGITQSPKYLFRKEGQNVTLSCEQNLNHDAMYWYRQDPGQGLRLIYYSQIVNDFQKGDIAEGYSVSREKKESFPLTVTSAQKNPTAFYLCASRRTVSNQPQHFGDGTRLSIL.